This T cell receptor beta chain was sequenced during a study of blood T cell repertoires in COVID-19. Overall study: Both acute and convalescent COVID-19 samples were obtained from the United States, Italy and Spain. The analysed material was cDNA or gDNA that came from T cells, B-cell-depleted T cells, or PBMCs.

Germline CDR1 MNHEY, CDR2 SVGAGI. Trimming stripped 8 bases from V and 5 bases from J, with 13 bases between. CDR3 size: 14 residues. Original processing methods: For nucleated cells, counts were estimated from reference gene primer amplification. TCRdb keeps only in-frame clones here, not all; method: immunoSEQ multiplex PCR. From that table come the V and J calls and clone size; the DNA was used to work out D and trimming. This sample has approximately 150,000 clones, with roughly 89% found just once. The rearrangement joins TRBV6-5 to TRBJ1-6; D uncertain. This sequence originates from a human donor in a cohort sampled during active COVID-19. Sequencing used peripheral blood. CDR3 amino acids: CASAPDIHNSPLHF. The CDR3 nucleotides read TGTGCCAGCGCCCCCGACATCCATAATTCACCCCTCCACTTT.